Listed below are T cell receptor beta chains from one sample, sequenced in a study of cytomegalovirus exposure and HLA in healthy donors. Method: immunoSEQ multiplex PCR; TCRdb's copy keeps in-frame clones and lacks some. The sample includes around 62,000 clones, around 80% of them seen just once. The sequenced sample consisted of PBMCs. All receptors come from a man between 35 and 55 years old in good health and CMV-seronegative. Both conserved end residues are part of each CDR3. A D gene is named only where the DNA matches it firmly. The size entry is marked missing in some rows and otherwise reads once, few, many or a size class.

v_call	clone_size	j_call	d_call	cdr3_aa	cdr3_nt
TRBV10-2	few	TRBJ1-1	TRBD1	CASSGQGRNTEAFF	TGCGCCAGCAGTGGACAGGGCAGGAACACTGAAGCTTTCTTT
TRBV28	.	TRBJ2-3	.	CASSLGRTDTQYF	TGTGCCAGCAGTTTGGGCCGCACAGATACGCAGTATTTT
TRBV4-1	few	TRBJ1-1	.	CASSQGGSTATEAFF	TGCGCCAGCAGCCAAGGGGGCAGCACGGCCACTGAAGCTTTCTTT
TRBV10-3	.	TRBJ2-6	.	CAIAPGSGANVLTF	TGTGCCATAGCCCCGGGGTCTGGGGCCAACGTCCTGACTTTC
TRBV6-6	once	TRBJ2-7	TRBD1	CASRLGQGVYEQYF	TGTGCCAGCAGACTAGGACAGGGCGTCTACGAGCAGTACTTC
TRBV15	.	TRBJ2-2	.	CATSRDMEGLNGELFF	TGTGCCACCAGCAGAGATATGGAGGGGCTCAACGGGGAGCTGTTTTTT
TRBV5-1	once	TRBJ2-5	.	CASSLVPGNDQETQYF	TGCGCCAGCAGCTTGGTTCCAGGCAACGATCAAGAGACCCAGTACTTC
TRBV19	.	TRBJ1-1	TRBD1	CASSITTGDSEAFF	TGTGCCAGTAGTATAACGACAGGGGATTCGGAAGCTTTCTTT
TRBV5-6	.	TRBJ2-1	.	CASSLGFSSYNEQFF	TGTGCCAGCAGCTTGGGCTTTAGCTCCTACAATGAGCAGTTCTTC
TRBV28	once	TRBJ2-7	TRBD2	CASRTGTSGSYEQYF	TGTGCCAGCAGAACCGGGACTAGCGGCTCCTACGAGCAGTACTTC
TRBV6-1	.	TRBJ1-1	.	CATYTRALGAFF	TGTGCCACCTATACCAGGGCACTGGGAGCTTTCTTT
TRBV15	.	TRBJ2-1	TRBD2	CATSRNSGSYNEQFF	TGTGCCACCAGCCGAAATAGCGGGAGTTACAATGAGCAGTTCTTC
TRBV5-4	.	TRBJ2-3	TRBD2	CASSPFRGRGNTDTQYF	TGTGCCAGCAGCCCCTTTCGCGGGAGAGGGAACACAGATACGCAGTATTTT
TRBV29-1	.	TRBJ1-2	.	CSVEATGRNYGYTF	TGCAGCGTTGAAGCCACCGGGAGGAACTATGGCTACACCTTC
TRBV5-1	.	TRBJ2-3	.	CASSLGGPTDTQYF	TGCGCCAGCAGCTTGGGGGGGCCCACAGATACGCAGTATTTT
TRBV6-5	.	TRBJ2-2	TRBD2	CAVTAGEGITGELFF	TGTGCCGTAACAGCGGGAGAGGGAATCACCGGGGAGCTGTTTTTT
TRBV28	.	TRBJ1-1	TRBD1	CASSITGTGDPEAFF	TGTGCCAGCAGTATCACCGGGACAGGGGATCCTGAAGCTTTCTTT
TRBV6-4	.	TRBJ2-5	TRBD2	CASSAPRASGGRQETQYF	TGTGCCAGCAGTGCTCCCCGGGCTAGCGGGGGCCGCCAAGAGACCCAGTACTTC
TRBV6-4	.	TRBJ2-5	TRBD1	CASSVTGTEETQYF	TGTGCCAGCAGTGTCACCGGGACAGAAGAGACCCAGTACTTC
TRBV7-6	.	TRBJ1-3	.	CASSLLSAGKQSGNTIYF	TGTGCCAGCAGCTTACTGTCGGCAGGAAAGCAGTCTGGAAACACCATATATTTT
TRBV25-1	.	TRBJ1-1	.	CASLNYGEGTEAFF	TGTGCCAGCCTTAACTACGGAGAAGGCACTGAAGCTTTCTTT
TRBV5-6	.	TRBJ2-1	.	CASSFRGLYNEQFF	TGTGCCAGCAGCTTCAGAGGACTTTACAATGAGCAGTTCTTC
TRBV28	.	TRBJ2-1	TRBD2	CATGGPLNEQFF	TGTGCTACGGGAGGGCCCCTCAATGAGCAGTTCTTC
TRBV29-1	.	TRBJ2-2	TRBD2	CSVEWRGDANTGELFF	TGCAGCGTTGAGTGGCGGGGGGACGCGAACACCGGGGAGCTGTTTTTT
TRBV5-1	.	TRBJ2-7	TRBD2	CASSLVRPSGENEQYF	TGCGCCAGCAGCTTGGTCCGGCCTAGCGGGGAGAACGAGCAGTACTTC
TRBV2	.	TRBJ2-1	.	CASTSGFDEQFF	TGTGCCAGCACGTCGGGATTCGATGAGCAGTTCTTC
TRBV7-9	.	TRBJ2-7	.	CASSLPGSAEYEQYF	TGTGCCAGCAGCTTACCCGGGAGCGCTGAATACGAGCAGTACTTC
TRBV6-5	once	TRBJ2-1	.	CASSYSPQEYNEQFF	TGTGCCAGCAGTTACAGCCCCCAGGAATACAATGAGCAGTTCTTC
TRBV4-1	.	TRBJ2-1	.	CASSQANRGVYEQFF	TGCGCCAGCAGCCAAGCTAATCGCGGGGTTTATGAGCAGTTCTTC
TRBV11-2	.	TRBJ2-3	TRBD2	CASSVSGASGGVRDTQYF	TGTGCCAGCAGCGTCAGTGGAGCTAGCGGGGGTGTTAGAGATACGCAGTATTTT
TRBV7-2	.	TRBJ2-2	.	CASSHGLYTGELFF	TGTGCCAGCAGCCACGGACTCTACACCGGGGAGCTGTTTTTT
TRBV7-6	.	TRBJ1-1	.	CASSTYLTGLNTEAFF	TGTGCCAGCAGCACCTACCTGACAGGATTGAACACTGAAGCTTTCTTT
TRBV7-9	.	TRBJ2-7	TRBD1	CASSPLATGEYF	TGTGCCAGCAGCCCCCTGGCGACAGGGGAATACTTC
TRBV28	.	TRBJ2-1	TRBD2	CASTLAGNYNEQFF	TGTGCCAGCACCCTAGCGGGAAACTACAATGAGCAGTTCTTC
TRBV11-2	.	TRBJ2-5	TRBD2	CASGIGGSGEETQYF	TGTGCCAGCGGGATCGGAGGTAGCGGGGAAGAGACCCAGTACTTC
TRBV18	.	TRBJ2-1	.	CASSPRQVEQFF	TGTGCCAGCTCACCTCGACAGGTGGAGCAGTTCTTC
TRBV5-5	.	TRBJ1-1	TRBD1	CASSLGQGAIEAFF	TGTGCCAGCAGCTTGGGGCAGGGGGCGATTGAAGCTTTCTTT
TRBV18	.	TRBJ2-5	TRBD1	CASSPKNLLGQGAQYF	TGTGCCAGCTCACCAAAAAACCTATTGGGACAGGGTGCCCAGTACTTC
TRBV18	.	TRBJ2-5	.	CASSPRGEEQYF	TGTGCCAGCTCTCCCAGGGGCGAGGAGCAGTACTTC
TRBV6-5	.	TRBJ1-1	.	CASSNDTAANTEAFF	TGTGCCAGCAGTAATGATACGGCGGCGAACACTGAAGCTTTCTTT
TRBV4-1	.	TRBJ2-3	TRBD2	CASSQGTSGSTDTQYF	TGCGCCAGCAGCCAAGGAACTAGCGGGAGCACAGATACGCAGTATTTT
TRBV10-3	.	TRBJ1-1	TRBD1	CAIMQGEDTEAFF	TGTGCCATCATGCAGGGGGAGGACACTGAAGCTTTCTTT
TRBV27	.	TRBJ2-1	.	CASSRGTETKQFF	TGTGCCAGCAGCCGGGGGACGGAGACTAAGCAGTTCTTC
TRBV19	few	TRBJ1-4	TRBD1	CASWGTGANEKLFF	TGTGCCAGTTGGGGGACAGGAGCTAATGAAAAACTGTTTTTT
TRBV5-4	.	TRBJ1-1	.	CVSSPNLQANTEAFF	TGTGTCAGCAGCCCCAACTTACAGGCGAACACTGAAGCTTTCTTT